The sequence of this T cell receptor beta chain was determined in a study of PD-L1 blockade in urothelial cancer. Across the whole study: Timepoints chosen for blood analysis were 3 weeks (second dose) and 6 weeks after treatment start.

This clone was counted a few times. Time point defined: pretreatment peripheral blood. Trimming removed 5 bases from V and 10 bases from J, with 21 bases in between. Germline assignment: CDR1 SGHTA and CDR2 FQGNSA. CDR3 length: 15 residues. Into every PCR, synthetic TCR analog templates were spiked. Libraries were prepared by immunoSEQ multiplex PCR; TCRdb keeps only in-frame clonotypes and omits some of them. The sample has about 38,000 clones, around 81% seen once; the top ten hold 13% to 15%. Material: PBMCs, obtained around atezolizumab (anti-PD-L1) treatment. The origin of this receptor is a man older than 75 with urothelial cancer. The rearrangement uses TRBV7-2 and TRBJ2-1, with D unclear. CDR3: CASSLNPVLGYEQFF. The CDR3 DNA sequence: TGTGCCAGCAGCCTCAACCCCGTACTCGGGTACGAGCAGTTCTTC.